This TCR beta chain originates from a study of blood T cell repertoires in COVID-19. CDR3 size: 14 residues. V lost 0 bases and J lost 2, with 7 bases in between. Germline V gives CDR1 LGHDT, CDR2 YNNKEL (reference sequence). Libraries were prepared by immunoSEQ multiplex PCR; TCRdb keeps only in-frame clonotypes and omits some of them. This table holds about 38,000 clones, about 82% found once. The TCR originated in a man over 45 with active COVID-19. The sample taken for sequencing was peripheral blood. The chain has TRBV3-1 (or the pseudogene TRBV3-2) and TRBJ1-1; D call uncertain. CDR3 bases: TGTGCCAGCAGCCAAGACTGGCAAAACACTGAAGCTTTCTTT. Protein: CASSQDWQNTEAFF.